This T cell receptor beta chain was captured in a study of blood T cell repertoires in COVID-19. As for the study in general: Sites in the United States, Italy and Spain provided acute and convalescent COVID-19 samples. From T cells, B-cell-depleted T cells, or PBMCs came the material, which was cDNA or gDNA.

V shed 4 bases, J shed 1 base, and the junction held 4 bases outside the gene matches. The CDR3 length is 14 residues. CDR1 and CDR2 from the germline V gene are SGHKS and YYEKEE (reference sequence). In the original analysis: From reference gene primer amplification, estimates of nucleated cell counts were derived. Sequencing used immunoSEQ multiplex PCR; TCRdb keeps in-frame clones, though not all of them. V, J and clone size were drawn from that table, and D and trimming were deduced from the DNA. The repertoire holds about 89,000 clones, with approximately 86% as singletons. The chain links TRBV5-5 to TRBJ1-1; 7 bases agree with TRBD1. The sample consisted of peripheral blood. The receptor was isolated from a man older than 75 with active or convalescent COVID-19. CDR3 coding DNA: TGTGCCAGCAGCACGAGGACAGGGAACACTGAAGCTTTCTTT. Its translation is CASSTRTGNTEAFF.